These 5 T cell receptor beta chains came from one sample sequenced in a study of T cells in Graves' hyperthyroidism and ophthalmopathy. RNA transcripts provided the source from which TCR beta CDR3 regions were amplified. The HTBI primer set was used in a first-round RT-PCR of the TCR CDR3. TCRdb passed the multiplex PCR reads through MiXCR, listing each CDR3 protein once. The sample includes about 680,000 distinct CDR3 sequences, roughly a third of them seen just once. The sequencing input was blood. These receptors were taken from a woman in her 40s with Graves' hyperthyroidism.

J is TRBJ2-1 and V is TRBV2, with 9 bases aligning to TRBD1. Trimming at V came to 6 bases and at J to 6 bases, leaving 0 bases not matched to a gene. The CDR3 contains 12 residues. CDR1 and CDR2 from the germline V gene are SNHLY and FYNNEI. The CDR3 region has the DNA TGTGCCAGCAGGGGACAGGGCAATGAGCAGTTCTTC. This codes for CASRGQGNEQFF. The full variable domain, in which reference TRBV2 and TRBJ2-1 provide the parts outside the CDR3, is EPEVTQTPSHQVTQMGQEVILRCVPISNHLYFYWYRQILGQKVEFLVSFYNNEISEKSEIFDDQFSVERPDGSNFTLKIRSTKLEDSAMYFCASRGQGNEQFFGPGTRLTVL.

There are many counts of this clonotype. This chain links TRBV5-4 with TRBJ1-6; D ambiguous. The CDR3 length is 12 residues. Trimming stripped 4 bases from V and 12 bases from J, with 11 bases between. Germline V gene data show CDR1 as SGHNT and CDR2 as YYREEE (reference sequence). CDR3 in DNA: TGTGCCAGCAGCCTCGACTATCAACCCCTCCACTTT. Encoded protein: CASSLDYQPLHF.

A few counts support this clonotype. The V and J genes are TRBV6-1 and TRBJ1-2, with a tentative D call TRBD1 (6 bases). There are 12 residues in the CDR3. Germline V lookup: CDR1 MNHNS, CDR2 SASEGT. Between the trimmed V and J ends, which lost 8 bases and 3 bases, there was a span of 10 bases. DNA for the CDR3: TGTGCCAGCGAGAGACAGGACTATGGCTACACCTTC. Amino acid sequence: CASERQDYGYTF.

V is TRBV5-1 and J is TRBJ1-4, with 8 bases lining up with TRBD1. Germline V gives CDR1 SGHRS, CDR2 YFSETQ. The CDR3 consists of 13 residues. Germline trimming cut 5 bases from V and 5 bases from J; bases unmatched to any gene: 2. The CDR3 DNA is TGCGCCAGCAGACGGACAGGGAATGAAAAACTGTTTTTT. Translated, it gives CASRRTGNEKLFF. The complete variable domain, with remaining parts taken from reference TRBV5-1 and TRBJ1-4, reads KAGVTQTPRYLIKTRGQQVTLSCSPISGHRSVSWYQQTPGQGLQFLFEYFSETQRNKGNFPGRFSGRQFSNSRSEMNVSTLELGDSALYLCASRRTGNEKLFFGSGTQLSVL.

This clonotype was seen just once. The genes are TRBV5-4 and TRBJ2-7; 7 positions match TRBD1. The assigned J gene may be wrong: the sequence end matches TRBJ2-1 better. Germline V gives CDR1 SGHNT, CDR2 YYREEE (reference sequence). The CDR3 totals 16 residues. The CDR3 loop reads CASSPPTGSGYNEQFF. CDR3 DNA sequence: TGTGCCAGCAGCCCCCCGACAGGGTCAGGGTACAATGAGCAGTTCTTC.